A selection of T cell receptor beta chains follows, all from one sample in a study of response to subunit inactivated influenza vaccine. TCRdb called the RT-PCR reads again in MiXCR, with one record for every CDR3 protein. The sample includes about 500,000 distinct CDR3 sequences, 16% seen only once; the top ten take 2.5% to 3.5%. Sequencing used CD4+ T cells sorted from PBMCs, obtained around 25 months after vaccination. The receptors stem from a man aged 50-75 years who received an inactivated influenza vaccine. Both conserved end residues are part of each CDR3. The D gene is left open where the match is weak. Only part of the rows carry a size: once, few, many, or a class if the clone is expanded.

>TRBV19|TRBJ2-7|TRBD2|NA
CASRPTGLAGSLYEQYF
TGTGCCAGTAGACCGACGGGACTAGCGGGGTCGCTATACGAGCAGTACTTC
>TRBV2|TRBJ1-2|TRBD1|NA
CASGQGKGGYTF
TGTGCCAGCGGACAGGGCAAGGGTGGCTACACCTTC
>TRBV5-1|TRBJ1-1|TRBD1|NA
CASSSGQGKGSTEAFF
TGCGCCAGCAGCTCGGGACAGGGGAAAGGAAGCACTGAAGCTTTCTTT
>TRBV12-3/TRBV12-4|TRBJ2-6|TRBD1|NA
CASSLRGTGVGANVLTF
TGTGCCAGCAGTTTAAGGGGGACAGGGGTTGGGGCCAACGTCCTGACTTTC
>TRBV12-3/TRBV12-4|TRBJ2-7|NA|few
CASSFRGAGVYEQYF
TGTGCCAGCAGTTTTCGGGGGGCTGGAGTCTACGAGCAGTACTTC
>TRBV5-8|TRBJ2-2|NA|NA
CASSNRDLYTGELFF
TGTGCCAGCAGCAACCGGGACTTATACACCGGGGAGCTGTTTTTT
>TRBV29-1|TRBJ2-7|NA|NA
CSVAHTYEQYF
TGCAGCGTCGCTCATACCTACGAGCAGTACTTC
>TRBV28|TRBJ1-2|TRBD1|few
CASVTGGYRGYTF
TGTGCCAGCGTAACAGGGGGTTATCGTGGCTACACCTTC
>TRBV5-1|TRBJ1-2|TRBD1|few
CASSLGQTGGGYTF
TGCGCCAGCAGCTTAGGCCAGACAGGGGGTGGCTACACCTTC
>TRBV19|TRBJ2-1|NA|NA
CASSVGPNEQFF
TGTGCCAGTAGTGTCGGGCCGAATGAGCAGTTCTTC
>TRBV9|TRBJ2-5|TRBD2|NA
CASSLSGLAGAETQYF
TGTGCCAGCAGCTTAAGCGGTCTAGCGGGAGCAGAGACCCAGTACTTC
>TRBV20-1|TRBJ2-2|NA|NA
CSAHVSVAANTGELFF
TGCAGTGCTCACGTCTCGGTAGCGGCTAACACCGGGGAGCTGTTTTTT
>TRBV6-2/TRBV6-3|TRBJ2-2|TRBD1|few
CASSRDRDYTGELFF
TGTGCCAGCAGCCGGGACAGGGATTACACCGGGGAGCTGTTTTTT
>TRBV29-1|TRBJ2-7|NA|NA
CSVASAYEQYF
TGCAGCGTTGCGTCAGCGTACGAGCAGTACTTC
>TRBV10-3|TRBJ2-2|NA|NA
CAISELGGTSNTGELFF
TGTGCCATCAGTGAGTTGGGGGGGACATCCAACACCGGGGAGCTGTTTTTT
>TRBV20-1|TRBJ2-5|TRBD1|many
CSARGDRGQETQYF
TGCAGTGCTAGAGGGGACAGGGGCCAAGAGACCCAGTACTTC
>TRBV6-2/TRBV6-3|TRBJ2-5|NA|NA
CASSYPTLGRETQYF
TGTGCCAGCAGTTACCCGACCCTGGGGAGAGAGACCCAGTACTTC
>TRBV20-1|TRBJ1-5|TRBD1|few
CSANPGQGGSNQPQHF
TGCAGTGCTAACCCGGGACAGGGTGGTAGCAATCAGCCCCAGCATTTT
>TRBV4-2|TRBJ1-2|TRBD1|NA
CASSQEGQLTNYGYTF
TGTGCCAGCAGCCAAGAGGGACAGCTAACTAACTATGGCTACACCTTC
>TRBV7-8|TRBJ2-3|NA|NA
CASKLRGGRTDTQYF
TGTGCCAGCAAGCTAAGGGGCGGGCGCACAGATACGCAGTATTTT
>TRBV11-1|TRBJ1-1|NA|NA
CASSGQRLSTEAFF
TGTGCCAGCAGCGGACAGAGGTTGAGTACTGAAGCTTTCTTT
>TRBV6-2/TRBV6-3|TRBJ2-5|TRBD1|few
CASRTTGRLETQYF
TGTGCCAGCAGGACGACAGGGCGGCTCGAGACCCAGTACTTC
>TRBV7-9|TRBJ2-3|NA|few
CASRGWGADTQYF
TGTGCCAGCAGAGGGTGGGGGGCCGATACGCAGTATTTT
>TRBV20-1|TRBJ2-7|TRBD1|NA
CSARGGQGHSYEQYF
TGCAGTGCTAGAGGGGGACAGGGGCACTCCTACGAGCAGTACTTC
>TRBV6-2/TRBV6-3|TRBJ1-1|NA|NA
CAGSRPTEEAFF
TGTGCCGGCAGCCGCCCGACAGAAGAAGCTTTCTTT
>TRBV21-1|TRBJ2-7|NA|NA
CASGEREGHEQYF
TGTGCCAGCGGGGAGCGGGAGGGCCACGAGCAGTACTTC
>TRBV29-1|TRBJ2-5|TRBD1|few
CSAVPAGTGYQETQYF
TGCAGCGCCGTTCCCGCCGGGACAGGGTACCAAGAGACCCAGTACTTC
>TRBV10-3|TRBJ2-6|TRBD1|many
CAISGGQGRSGANVLTF
TGTGCCATCAGTGGGGGACAGGGGCGCTCTGGGGCCAACGTCCTGACTTTC
>TRBV29-1|TRBJ2-3|TRBD1|many
CSVKGGQGASTDTQYF
TGCAGCGTAAAAGGGGGACAGGGGGCAAGCACAGATACGCAGTATTTT
>TRBV5-1|TRBJ2-3|TRBD2|NA
CASSTGTSGGRATDTQYF
TGCGCCAGCAGCACCGGGACTAGCGGGGGGAGGGCCACAGATACGCAGTATTTT
>TRBV18|TRBJ2-4|NA|many
CASSPGSRNIQYF
TGTGCCAGCTCACCAGGCTCAAGGAACATTCAGTACTTC
>TRBV12-5|TRBJ2-3|TRBD2|NA
CASGLTGEGDTQYF
TGTGCTAGTGGCCTGACTGGGGAGGGGGATACGCAGTATTTT
>TRBV20-1|TRBJ2-5|TRBD1|few
CSAPDRGSVGFQETQYF
TGCAGTGCCCCAGACAGGGGATCAGTGGGGTTCCAAGAGACCCAGTACTTC
>TRBV18|TRBJ1-1|NA|many
CASSPISSANTEAFF
TGTGCCAGCTCACCTATCTCGTCAGCGAACACTGAAGCTTTCTTT
>TRBV25-1|TRBJ1-2|TRBD1|NA
CASSDRAGYGYTF
TGTGCCAGTAGCGACAGGGCGGGCTATGGCTACACCTTC
>TRBV10-3|TRBJ1-4|NA|few
CAISGGAAGGEKLFF
TGTGCCATCAGTGGTGGAGCTGCTGGGGGTGAAAAACTGTTTTTT